A selection of T cell receptor beta chains follows, all from one sample in a study of cytomegalovirus exposure and HLA in healthy donors. Sequenced by immunoSEQ multiplex PCR; TCRdb stores in-frame clones only, minus some. Here the sample spans some 150,000 clones, around 80% being singletons. The sample consisted of PBMCs. These receptor sequences come from a woman in her 50s in good health and CMV-seropositive. Each CDR3 is given with its conserved first and last residue. D genes are given only for firm matches. Clone size is given for some rows only: seen once, a few or many times, or a class if the clone is expanded.

TRBV19	once	NA	TRBJ2-5	CASSTGQQETQYF	TGTGCCAGTAGTACCGGACAGCAAGAGACCCAGTACTTC
TRBV28	few	NA	TRBJ2-6	CASSLSGTVGANVLTF	TGTGCCAGCAGTTTATCTGGGACTGTTGGGGCCAACGTCCTGACTTTC
TRBV5-1	NA	NA	TRBJ2-2	CASSWQGTGGELFF	TGCGCCAGCAGCTGGCAGGGAACGGGCGGGGAGCTGTTTTTT
TRBV28	NA	NA	TRBJ2-7	CASSPPGSYEQYF	TGTGCCAGCAGTCCACCGGGGTCCTACGAGCAGTACTTC
TRBV7-6	NA	NA	TRBJ2-1	CASSGSADSADEQFF	TGTGCCAGCAGCGGATCCGCGGACAGCGCGGATGAGCAGTTCTTC
TRBV27	few	TRBD1	TRBJ1-2	CASGTAKEAGYTF	TGTGCCAGTGGGACAGCGAAGGAAGCTGGCTACACCTTC
TRBV5-6	NA	TRBD1	TRBJ2-3	CASSLEQGVTDTQYF	TGTGCCAGCAGCTTGGAGCAGGGGGTCACAGATACGCAGTATTTT
TRBV27	NA	NA	TRBJ1-1	CASSSSGGNTEAFF	TGTGCCAGCAGTTCCTCCGGGGGGAACACTGAAGCTTTCTTT
TRBV5-4	NA	TRBD2	TRBJ2-7	CASSLGLAGDEQYF	TGTGCCAGCAGCTTAGGACTAGCGGGGGACGAGCAGTACTTC
TRBV7-8	NA	TRBD2	TRBJ2-7	CASSLVGSGGYEQYF	TGTGCCAGCAGCTTAGTGGGCAGCGGGGGTTACGAGCAGTACTTC
TRBV9	NA	TRBD2	TRBJ2-6	CASSAGRGGSGANVLTF	TGTGCCAGCAGCGCAGGGCGGGGGGGGTCTGGGGCCAACGTCCTGACTTTC
TRBV11-2	NA	TRBD2	TRBJ2-2	CASSFSGGAPTGELFF	TGTGCCAGCAGCTTTAGCGGGGGAGCCCCCACCGGGGAGCTGTTTTTT
TRBV10-3	NA	TRBD1	TRBJ1-2	CAISDPGTGSYGYTF	TGTGCCATCAGTGACCCTGGGACAGGGAGTTATGGCTACACCTTC
TRBV19	once	NA	TRBJ1-2	CASSPQGWGRNYGYTF	TGTGCCAGTAGTCCCCAGGGCTGGGGGCGAAACTATGGCTACACCTTC
TRBV28	NA	NA	TRBJ1-4	CASSPHPGRMDEKLFF	TGTGCCAGCAGTCCCCACCCCGGGAGGATGGATGAAAAACTGTTTTTT
TRBV28	NA	TRBD2	TRBJ2-1	CASSLGGSGNNEQFF	TGTGCCAGCAGTTTAGGAGGTAGCGGGAACAATGAGCAGTTCTTC
TRBV7-2	NA	NA	TRBJ1-2	CASSFGANYGYTF	TGTGCCAGCAGCTTTGGGGCAAACTATGGCTACACCTTC
TRBV4-1	NA	NA	TRBJ2-1	CASSQHRDLQFF	TGCGCCAGCAGCCAACACAGGGATTTGCAGTTCTTC
TRBV5-1	NA	NA	TRBJ1-5	CASSLGIGVDQPQHF	TGCGCCAGCAGCTTGGGGATAGGGGTCGATCAGCCCCAGCATTTT
TRBV6-5	NA	TRBD2	TRBJ2-5	CASSYGGGKETQYF	TGTGCCAGCAGTTACGGGGGAGGGAAAGAGACCCAGTACTTC
TRBV19	NA	TRBD1	TRBJ2-5	CASSIPGTDQETQYF	TGTGCCAGTAGTATCCCCGGGACAGACCAAGAGACCCAGTACTTC
TRBV7-8	NA	NA	TRBJ2-3	CASSLGGLADTQYF	TGTGCCAGCAGCTTGGGGGGGCTCGCAGATACGCAGTATTTT
TRBV7-9	NA	NA	TRBJ1-1	CSSSLARFGANTEAFF	TGTTCCAGCAGCTTAGCACGGTTTGGGGCCAACACTGAAGCTTTCTTT
TRBV28	NA	NA	TRBJ2-3	CASLGQGTQYF	TGTGCCAGCCTAGGGCAGGGAACGCAGTATTTT
TRBV6-5	NA	TRBD2	TRBJ2-5	CASRTLAAGETQYF	TGTGCCAGCAGGACCCTAGCGGCGGGAGAGACCCAGTACTTC
TRBV5-4	once	NA	TRBJ2-3	CASSVGQFRRTDTQYF	TGTGCCAGCAGCGTTGGACAGTTTCGTCGCACAGATACGCAGTATTTT
TRBV11-3	NA	TRBD1	TRBJ2-7	CASSVGTGTGRNKQYF	TGTGCCAGCAGCGTAGGAACCGGGACAGGGAGGAACAAGCAGTACTTC
TRBV10-3	NA	NA	TRBJ2-7	CAISEYGGTYEQYF	TGTGCCATCAGTGAGTATGGGGGGACGTACGAGCAGTACTTC